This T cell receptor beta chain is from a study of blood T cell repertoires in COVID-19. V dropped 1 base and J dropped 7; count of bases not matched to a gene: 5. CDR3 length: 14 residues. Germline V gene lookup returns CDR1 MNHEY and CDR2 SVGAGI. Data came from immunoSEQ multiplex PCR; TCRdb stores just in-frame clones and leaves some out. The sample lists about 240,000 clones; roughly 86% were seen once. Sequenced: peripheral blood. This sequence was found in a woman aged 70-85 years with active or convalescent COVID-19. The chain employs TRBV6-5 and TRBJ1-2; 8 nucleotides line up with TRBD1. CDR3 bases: TGTGCCAGCAGTTACTTACAGGGGGATACTGGCTACACCTTC. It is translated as CASSYLQGDTGYTF.